The 2 T cell receptor beta chains below come from one sample, sequenced in a study of blood T cell repertoires in COVID-19 (dated by TCRdb to the early 2020s). Libraries were made using the immunoSEQ multiplex PCR assay. TCRdb obtained this table from immuneACCESS and retained in-frame rearrangements with V and J assigned. These tables miss some clones; where compared with another copy, unresolved V genes account for less than half of the shortfall, and the remainder is unexplained. The sample has 190,000 or so clones on record, about 90% of them singletons. The ten most abundant clones make up over 0.95% of the sample. Sequencing was performed on PBMCs or T cells enriched from blood (not recorded which). The receptors stem from a man aged 25-45 years who had recovered from COVID-19.

The CDR3 spells CASSPDRGIHEQFF. The CDR3 DNA reads as TGTGCCAGCAGTCCGGACAGGGGAATACATGAGCAGTTCTTC. V usage is TRBV11-2 and J usage is TRBJ2-1, with TRBD1 matching 9 bases. Germline V gene lookup returns CDR1 SGHAT and CDR2 FQNNGV. This CDR3 comprises 14 residues. The trim removed 6 bases at V and 8 bases at J, leaving 8 bases unmatched.

Concerning this clone: A junction boundary mismatches the germline segment, possibly from a read error. V is TRBV30 and J is TRBJ2-7; 8 positions match TRBD2. The CDR3 extends over 14 amino acids. Per germline, CDR1 GTSNPN and CDR2 SVGIG (reference sequence). The CDR3 sequence is CAWSYTGRSRGVDF. CDR3 in DNA: TGTGCCTGGAGCTACACCGGCAGGTCGCGGGGGGTAGACTTC.